Presented here are 20 T cell receptor beta chains from one specimen sequenced in a study of shared clonotypes between healthy human individuals (TCRdb year 2020). Library preparation was by the immunoSEQ multiplex PCR assay. TCRdb took over this immuneACCESS table, retaining in-frame rearrangements with V and J assigned. Such tables are incomplete; in checked studies, under half of the missing clones stem from an unresolved V gene, and the remainder is unexplained. The sample has hundreds of thousands of clones on record, roughly 95% of them singletons. 0.11% of the sample rests with the top ten. CD8 naive samples were obtained by positive selection for CCR7 among CD45RO-negative cells, yielding a CD45RA+CCR7+ population from which TemRA cells were excluded. The sequenced sample consisted of naive CD8+ T cells sorted from blood. The cell subset or site label, read with the paper, signifies: CD45RA+CCR7+. These receptors were collected from a woman aged 30 to 39 in good health.

This clone was recorded only once. J is TRBJ2-7 and V is TRBV27, with 9 bases identical to TRBD1. Trimming took 3 bases from V and 7 from J; bases not matched to a gene: 4. The CDR3 runs to 13 residues. Germline-derived CDR1 and CDR2 are MNHEY and SMNVEV (reference sequence). Written as DNA, the CDR3 is TGTGCCAGCAGTTTCAGACAGGGGGAAGAGCAGTACTTC. It translates to CASSFRQGEEQYF.

The chain combines TRBV5-1 with TRBJ2-7, with 10 positions matching TRBD2. CDR3 length equals 15 residues. V lost 4 bases and J lost 5; bases outside the gene matches: 9. Germline V gene data show CDR1 as SGHRS and CDR2 as YFSETQ. The CDR3 DNA reads TGCGCCAGCAGCCCGCTTTCTAGCGGGGGTGACGAGCAGTACTTC. Translation gives CASSPLSSGGDEQYF.

The V and J genes are TRBV5-4 and TRBJ1-1; D may be TRBD1 (6 bases). Germline V CDR1 and CDR2: SGHNT, YYREEE (reference sequence). Trimming took off 5 bases at V and 4 bases at J, with 9 bases between the two ends. This CDR3 is built from 12 residues. In nucleotides, the CDR3 is TGTGCCAGCAGTTCAGGGGCCACTGAAGCTTTCTTT. This codes for CASSSGATEAFF. Supplemented by reference TRBV5-4 and TRBJ1-1, the full variable domain reads ETGVTQSPTHLIKTRGQQVTLRCSSQSGHNTVSWYQQALGQGPQFIFQYYREEENGRGNFPPRFSGLQFPNYSSELNVNALELDDSALYLCASSSGATEAFFGQGTRLTVV.

The J gene is TRBJ2-1, the V gene TRBV2; 10 positions agree with TRBD2. Germline trimming cut 8 bases from V and 8 bases from J; bases unmatched to any gene: 12. This CDR3 has 15 amino acids. Germline values: CDR1 SNHLY, CDR2 FYNNEI. The CDR3 DNA reads TGTGCCAGCGCTCGGGGACTAGCGAAGGACTATGAGCAGTTCTTC. Translating it yields CASARGLAKDYEQFF.

This clone was detected only once. This rearrangement joins TRBV28 to TRBJ1-2; D ambiguous. Germline CDR1 reads MDHEN; CDR2 reads SYDVKM. The CDR3 loop spans 14 amino acids. Deletions cut 3 bases from V and 4 bases from J, with 12 bases between. CDR3 in DNA: TGTGCCAGCAGTTTGGCAGAGAGTTCCTATGGCTACACCTTC. This translates into CASSLAESSYGYTF.

V is TRBV28 and J is TRBJ1-1, with 8 positions matching TRBD1. This CDR3 spans 14 amino acids. CDR1 and CDR2 (germline): MDHEN, SYDVKM. The ends lost 6 bases at V and 0 bases at J; junction bases unmatched: 3. For the CDR3, the DNA is TGTGCCAGCAGATCAGGGGGCATGAACACTGAAGCTTTCTTT. Encoded protein: CASRSGGMNTEAFF.

The chain is built from TRBV19 and TRBJ1-1, with D perhaps TRBD1 (5 bases). Germline CDR1 reads LNHDA; CDR2 reads SQIVND (reference sequence). Deletions cut 1 base from V and 0 bases from J, with 15 bases between. CDR3 length: 17 amino acids. Written as DNA, the CDR3 is TGTGCCAGTAGTATAGGCTTTGGGGGGGAAATGAACACTGAAGCTTTCTTT. This encodes CASSIGFGGEMNTEAFF.

This rearrangement joins TRBV25-1 to TRBJ2-4; tentatively, D is TRBD1 (6 bases). The CDR3 loop spans 15 amino acids. Germline loops: CDR1 MGHDK, CDR2 SYGVNS. The V end lost 6 bases, the J end lost 3 bases, and 15 bases lay between the germline ends. The CDR3 DNA reads as TGTGCCAGCAGCCGGGATACAGGGTACAAAAACATTCAGTACTTC. As protein: CASSRDTGYKNIQYF.

This chain uses TRBV5-4 with TRBJ2-5, with D possibly TRBD2 on 6 matching bases. V lost 5 bases and J lost 5, with 19 bases in between. Germline-derived CDR1 and CDR2 are SGHNT and YYREEE (reference sequence). The CDR3 is made up of 15 amino acids. The CDR3 loop is CASRRGTSLRETQYF. The CDR3 coding sequence is TGTGCCAGCAGGCGGGGTACCTCCCTCCGGGAGACCCAGTACTTC.

This rearrangement joins TRBV28 to TRBJ2-2; 10 positions match TRBD2. The J segment lost 3 bases and the V segment lost 4 bases, leaving 8 bases of the junction unmatched. Germline V CDR1 and CDR2: MDHEN, SYDVKM. The CDR3 is 17 residues long. CDR3 coding DNA: TGTGCCAGCAGTTACCGAACTAGCGGGATTGACACCGGGGAGCTGTTTTTT. It yields the protein CASSYRTSGIDTGELFF. The whole variable domain, filled in from reference TRBV28 and TRBJ2-2, reads DVKVTQSSRYLVKRTGEKVFLECVQDMDHENMFWYRQDPGLGLRLIYFSYDVKMKEKGDIPEGYSVSREKKERFSLILESASTNQTSMYLCASSYRTSGIDTGELFFGEGSRLTVL.

The chain couples TRBV6-5 to TRBJ2-3, with a weak D call TRBD2 (6 bases). Germline V gene lookup returns CDR1 MNHEY and CDR2 SVGAGI. The V gene lost 1 base and the J gene lost 4 bases, with 15 bases spanning the gap. The CDR3 sequence is 16 residues long. The CDR3 loop is CASSYYAGSEADTQYF. CDR3 sequence (DNA): TGTGCCAGCAGTTACTATGCGGGGTCGGAGGCAGATACGCAGTATTTT.

This CDR3 reads CASSIYGGELFF. The CDR3 DNA follows: TGTGCCAGTAGTATATATGGCGGGGAGCTGTTTTTT. This rearrangement joins TRBV19 to TRBJ2-2, with D unclear. The CDR3 totals 12 residues. Germline values: CDR1 LNHDA, CDR2 SQIVND (reference sequence). V gave up 2 bases and J gave up 7 bases, with 5 bases separating them.

This chain uses TRBV29-1 with TRBJ1-2; 10 bases line up with TRBD1. V shed 6 bases and J 3 bases; nucleotides not matched to a gene: 7. This CDR3 has 14 residues. Germline loops: CDR1 SQVTM, CDR2 ANQGSEA. Here the CDR3 reads CSVPGTGEDYGYTF. For the CDR3, the DNA is TGCAGCGTACCTGGGACAGGGGAAGACTATGGCTACACCTTC.

The rearrangement links TRBV21-1 to TRBJ2-2. TRBV21-1 is marked as a pseudogene. The CDR3 covers 18 residues. In DNA, the CDR3 is TGTGCCAGCAGCCCGAGGGGAGGGGGCGCTTGCGGCACCGGGGAGCTGTTTTTT. Its translation is CASSPRGGGACGTGELFF.

The chain carries TRBV2 and TRBJ2-5; 8 bases are a match to TRBD1. The closer fit of TRBJ2-7 to the DNA end suggests the J call may be wrong. Germline V lookup: CDR1 SNHLY, CDR2 FYNNEI. The CDR3 loop spans 13 amino acids. The CDR3 nucleotides are TGTGCCACCCTCGACAGGGGCTCCTACGAGCAGTACTTC. Translated, it gives CATLDRGSYEQYF.

The chain employs TRBV5-1 and TRBJ1-1; TRBD1 might be the D (6 bases). V was trimmed by 4 bases and J by 6 bases, leaving 25 bases between them. The CDR3 runs to 17 residues. Germline V gene lookup returns CDR1 SGHRS and CDR2 YFSETQ. The CDR3 bases are TGCGCCAGCAGCCTTGGGGGAACCCTAAGGGGGGATTCTGAAGCTTTCTTT. Protein: CASSLGGTLRGDSEAFF.

The J gene is TRBJ2-5, the V gene TRBV2; 7 positions agree with TRBD1. The length of the CDR3 is 12 residues. Germline lookup yields CDR1 SNHLY and CDR2 FYNNEI. J gave up 3 bases and V 10 bases, and 5 bases lay outside the gene matches. For the CDR3, the DNA is TGTGCCACGACAGGGCTAGAAGAGACCCAGTACTTC. This encodes CATTGLEETQYF.

The V call is TRBV28, the J call TRBJ2-1, with D perhaps TRBD2 (6 bases). This CDR3 has 16 amino acids. Per germline, CDR1 MDHEN and CDR2 SYDVKM. V lost 4 bases and J lost 9, with 22 bases in between. The DNA for the CDR3 is TGTGCCAGCAGTTGGGCCCGGAGGGCGTGGGACCCTGAGCAGTTCTTC. It encodes CASSWARRAWDPEQFF.

The chain uses TRBV29-1 and TRBJ1-2; no clear D gene. Germline CDR1 and CDR2: SQVTM and ANQGSEA. The CDR3 runs 13 residues. Trimming cost V 6 bases and J 5 bases, with 16 bases left between them. The CDR3 reads CSVSSDRQYGYTF. As DNA, the CDR3 is TGCAGCGTCTCCTCGGATCGGCAATATGGCTACACCTTC.

This clone appeared a single time. J is TRBJ2-3 and V is TRBV7-9; TRBD1 agrees at 7 bases. The CDR3 loop spans 15 amino acids. J lost 1 base, V lost 3 bases, and 4 bases had no gene match. CDR1 and CDR2 from the germline V gene are SEHNR and FQNEAQ (reference sequence). As DNA, the CDR3 is TGTGCCAGCAGCTTGACAGGGTCCGGCACAGATACGCAGTATTTT. As protein: CASSLTGSGTDTQYF.